These T cell receptor beta chains were read from a single sample in a study of blood T cell repertoires in COVID-19. Produced via immunoSEQ multiplex PCR; TCRdb's table is partial and in-frame only. The top ten clones hold 1.7% of a sample with roughly 290,000 clones, 89% of them seen once. What was sequenced was PBMCs or T cells enriched from blood (not recorded which). The receptors here all came from a woman in her 40s who had recovered from COVID-19. Both conserved end residues are part of each CDR3. The D gene is left open where the match is weak. Size tells how often a clone was seen (once, few, many) or the class of an expanded clone, and some rows leave it out.

DNA: TGTGCCAGCTCACCTGGGCTAGCGGGAGGATATGGCCATAGCACCGGGGAGCTGTTTTTT; CDR3: CASSPGLAGGYGHSTGELFF; D: TRBD2; J: TRBJ2-2; size: -; V: TRBV18
DNA: TGCGCCAGCAGCTCCAGGTGGACAGGGAATAACACTGAAGCTTTCTTT; CDR3: CASSSRWTGNNTEAFF; D: TRBD1; J: TRBJ1-1; size: -; V: TRBV5-1
DNA: TGTGCCAGCAGTCCCCAAAGACAGCGAGGCTACACCTTC; CDR3: CASSPQRQRGYTF; D: -; J: TRBJ1-2; size: few; V: TRBV27
DNA: TGTGCCACCAGCACCCTGGGGGCGGATACGCAGTATTTT; CDR3: CATSTLGADTQYF; D: -; J: TRBJ2-3; size: few; V: TRBV15
DNA: TGCGCCAGCAGCGGGGAGGGACAGGGGGCGGCTGAAGCTTTCTTT; CDR3: CASSGEGQGAAEAFF; D: TRBD1; J: TRBJ1-1; size: -; V: TRBV5-1
DNA: TGTGCCAGCAGCCGAGACAGGGAAGACGGCTACACCTTC; CDR3: CASSRDREDGYTF; D: TRBD1; J: TRBJ1-2; size: -; V: TRBV7-3
DNA: TGTGCCCGTGTCGCGGGGGTCCCGAGGACAGATACGCAGTATTTT; CDR3: CARVAGVPRTDTQYF; D: TRBD2; J: TRBJ2-3; size: -; V: TRBV6-4
DNA: TGTGCCAGCAGCCAGGCAGAGCTTACTGAAGCTTTCTTT; CDR3: CASSQAELTEAFF; D: -; J: TRBJ1-1; size: -; V: TRBV7-3
DNA: TGTGCCAGCACCTCTCTGGGTAGCGGGGCCACAGATACGCAGTATTTT; CDR3: CASTSLGSGATDTQYF; D: TRBD2; J: TRBJ2-3; size: -; V: TRBV5-6
DNA: TGTGCCAGCAGTTACCCCGGGACAGGCTCCTACAATGAGCAGTTCTTC; CDR3: CASSYPGTGSYNEQFF; D: TRBD1; J: TRBJ2-1; size: -; V: TRBV7-8
DNA: TGTGCCAGCAGCCGTCAGACAGGTCCAAATTCACCCCTCCACTTT; CDR3: CASSRQTGPNSPLHF; D: -; J: TRBJ1-6; size: -; V: TRBV3-1/TRBV3-2
DNA: TGTGCCAGCAGCTTGCGGAGTTCAGGGGGCAATGGCTACACCTTC; CDR3: CASSLRSSGGNGYTF; D: TRBD1; J: TRBJ1-2; size: -; V: TRBV7-9
DNA: TGCGCCAGCAGCCAAGGGGCAGGGGGCGGGTATGGTGAAAAACTGTTTTTT; CDR3: CASSQGAGGGYGEKLFF; D: TRBD1; J: TRBJ1-4; size: -; V: TRBV4-3
DNA: TGTGCCAGCACCCAAGGCGGGAGGACTGAAGCTTTCTTT; CDR3: CASTQGGRTEAFF; D: -; J: TRBJ1-1; size: few; V: TRBV7-9
DNA: TGTGCCAGCTCACTGACTAGCGGAGCCCAAGAGACCCAGTACTTC; CDR3: CASSLTSGAQETQYF; D: TRBD2; J: TRBJ2-5; size: once; V: TRBV18
DNA: TGTGCCAGCAGCCAAATGGCGGGGGGGCCACTAGGCGAGCAGTTCTTC; CDR3: CASSQMAGGPLGEQFF; D: TRBD2; J: TRBJ2-1; size: -; V: TRBV3-1/TRBV3-2
DNA: TGTGCCAGCGGGCTGACAGCCGGCAATCAGCCCCAGCATTTT; CDR3: CASGLTAGNQPQHF; D: -; J: TRBJ1-5; size: -; V: TRBV6-5
DNA: TGTGCCACCAGCAGAGTTCAGGCTCCCTATGGCTACACCTTC; CDR3: CATSRVQAPYGYTF; D: -; J: TRBJ1-2; size: once; V: TRBV15
DNA: TGTGCCAGCAGCGTAGCTTTTGCTAGCGGGAGCTTGAACTACAATGAGCAGTTCTTC; CDR3: CASSVAFASGSLNYNEQFF; D: TRBD2; J: TRBJ2-1; size: -; V: TRBV9
DNA: TGTGCCAGCACCCCGGGGGGACCCTACGAGCAGTACTTC; CDR3: CASTPGGPYEQYF; D: TRBD2; J: TRBJ2-7; size: -; V: TRBV6-2/TRBV6-3
DNA: TGTGCCAGCAGCTCGCAGGGCGGTGAAAATGAAAAACTGTTTTTT; CDR3: CASSSQGGENEKLFF; D: -; J: TRBJ1-4; size: -; V: TRBV7-9
DNA: TGCGCCAGCAGCGCCGGGACAGGGGGCGCCTTGAACACTGAAGCTTTCTTT; CDR3: CASSAGTGGALNTEAFF; D: TRBD1; J: TRBJ1-1; size: -; V: TRBV5-1
DNA: TGTGCCAGCAGGATGACAGGATCCATTGATGGCTACACCTTC; CDR3: CASRMTGSIDGYTF; D: -; J: TRBJ1-2; size: -; V: TRBV27
DNA: TGTGCCAGCAGTTCCTCGGGACTAGCGGGGGGATACACCGGGGAGCTGTTTTTT; CDR3: CASSSSGLAGGYTGELFF; D: TRBD2; J: TRBJ2-2; size: -; V: TRBV2
DNA: TGTGCCAGCAGTTTAGACAGGGGGCTGGTCGGCACTGAAGCTTTCTTT; CDR3: CASSLDRGLVGTEAFF; D: TRBD1; J: TRBJ1-1; size: -; V: TRBV6-5
DNA: TGTGCCAGCAGCTTTCGGAACACCGGGGAGCTGTTTTTT; CDR3: CASSFRNTGELFF; D: -; J: TRBJ2-2; size: few; V: TRBV5-4
DNA: TGTGCCAGCAGTTCCCGCGAGGTTGGGTTCACCTATAATTCACCCCTCCACTTT; CDR3: CASSSREVGFTYNSPLHF; D: -; J: TRBJ1-6; size: -; V: TRBV27
DNA: TGTGCCAGTAAGGAGGTCTACGAGCAGTACTTC; CDR3: CASKEVYEQYF; D: -; J: TRBJ2-7; size: -; V: TRBV10-3
DNA: TGCAGCGTCAGACAGGGGGCCGGCGGAGCTTTCTTT; CDR3: CSVRQGAGGAFF; D: TRBD1; J: TRBJ1-1; size: -; V: TRBV29-1
DNA: TGCGCCAGCAGCCAAGCCGGGAGGGCGGGTGAGCAGTTCTTC; CDR3: CASSQAGRAGEQFF; D: TRBD2; J: TRBJ2-1; size: -; V: TRBV4-3
DNA: TGCGCCAGCAGGGGACTGGACTCCTACGAGCAGTACTTC; CDR3: CASRGLDSYEQYF; D: -; J: TRBJ2-7; size: -; V: TRBV5-1
DNA: TGCGCCAGCAGCTTGTCCACAGGGAACTATGGCTACACCTTC; CDR3: CASSLSTGNYGYTF; D: -; J: TRBJ1-2; size: -; V: TRBV5-1
DNA: TGTGCCAGCAGCTTAGGGGCTAGCGGGAGGGCCCTCACCGGGGAGCTGTTTTTT; CDR3: CASSLGASGRALTGELFF; D: TRBD2; J: TRBJ2-2; size: -; V: TRBV9
DNA: TGTGCCAGCTCACCACTGGACAGGGTTGATCAGCCCCAGCATTTT; CDR3: CASSPLDRVDQPQHF; D: TRBD1; J: TRBJ1-5; size: -; V: TRBV18
DNA: TGTGCCAGCAGGGAGGGGCATGGCTACACCTTC; CDR3: CASREGHGYTF; D: -; J: TRBJ1-2; size: -; V: TRBV25-1
DNA: TGTGCCAGCAGCGCGGGACGGGTGAACACTGAAGCTTTCTTT; CDR3: CASSAGRVNTEAFF; D: -; J: TRBJ1-1; size: -; V: TRBV7-2
DNA: TGTGCCAGCAGTCATGCAGGGCGGGGGGGCACAGAGACCCAGTACTTC; CDR3: CASSHAGRGGTETQYF; D: TRBD2; J: TRBJ2-5; size: -; V: TRBV3-1/TRBV3-2
DNA: TGTGCAAGTCGCTTTCGGGGGACAGGGGATTCACCCCTCCACTTT; CDR3: CASRFRGTGDSPLHF; D: -; J: TRBJ1-6; size: -; V: TRBV12-2
DNA: TGTGCCAGCAGTAAAGACAGGGGCAACTATGGCTACACCTTC; CDR3: CASSKDRGNYGYTF; D: TRBD1; J: TRBJ1-2; size: -; V: TRBV2
DNA: TGTGCCAGCAGTCCGGGGACAGGGAAGAGTCCTGAAGCTTTCTTT; CDR3: CASSPGTGKSPEAFF; D: TRBD1; J: TRBJ1-1; size: once; V: TRBV27
DNA: TGCGCCAGCAGCCAAGACCTTACCCCTAGCGGGAGCTCCTACGAGCAGTACTTC; CDR3: CASSQDLTPSGSSYEQYF; D: TRBD2; J: TRBJ2-7; size: -; V: TRBV4-1
DNA: TGTGCCTGTACGACAAGCCCCTCAATCTATGGCTACACCTTC; CDR3: CACTTSPSIYGYTF; D: -; J: TRBJ1-2; size: -; V: TRBV30
DNA: TGTGCCACCGAGGAACCCCAAGAGACCCAGTACTTC; CDR3: CATEEPQETQYF; D: -; J: TRBJ2-5; size: -; V: TRBV24-1
DNA: TGCGCCAGCAGCCCGGCAGTGGGGACACAGATCTACGAGCAGTACTTC; CDR3: CASSPAVGTQIYEQYF; D: -; J: TRBJ2-7; size: -; V: TRBV5-1
DNA: TGTGCCAGCACTTATTTGAACACCGGGGAGCTGTTTTTT; CDR3: CASTYLNTGELFF; D: -; J: TRBJ2-2; size: -; V: TRBV7-9
DNA: TGTGCCAGCAGCTTAGTTATGGCCGGACAAAATCAGCCCCAGCATTTT; CDR3: CASSLVMAGQNQPQHF; D: -; J: TRBJ1-5; size: few; V: TRBV7-2
DNA: TGTGCCTGGAGTGTACAAAGGGGGACCCCAGATTTAGCTAACTATGGCTACACCTTC; CDR3: CAWSVQRGTPDLANYGYTF; D: -; J: TRBJ1-2; size: once; V: TRBV30
DNA: TGTGCCAGCAGCCAATGGCAGCGGGCAGTCACAGATACGCAGTATTTT; CDR3: CASSQWQRAVTDTQYF; D: -; J: TRBJ2-3; size: once; V: TRBV3-1/TRBV3-2
DNA: TGTGCCAGCCGCCCAACGGGACAGGGGAATTCACCCCTCCACTTT; CDR3: CASRPTGQGNSPLHF; D: TRBD1; J: TRBJ1-6; size: -; V: TRBV18
DNA: TGTGCCAGCAGCTCGGTCCAAGAGACCCAGTACTTC; CDR3: CASSSVQETQYF; D: -; J: TRBJ2-5; size: -; V: TRBV5-4
DNA: TGTGCCACCAGCTGGAAGACTGGAAACAATGAGCAGTTCTTC; CDR3: CATSWKTGNNEQFF; D: -; J: TRBJ2-1; size: -; V: TRBV15
DNA: TGTGCCTGGAGCGGTAACAGGGGCCGAGTCGAAAAACTGTTTTTT; CDR3: CAWSGNRGRVEKLFF; D: TRBD1; J: TRBJ1-4; size: -; V: TRBV30
DNA: TGTGCCAGCAGCCTCCGGGGAGGGGGTGAAGCTTTCTTT; CDR3: CASSLRGGGEAFF; D: -; J: TRBJ1-1; size: few; V: TRBV7-3